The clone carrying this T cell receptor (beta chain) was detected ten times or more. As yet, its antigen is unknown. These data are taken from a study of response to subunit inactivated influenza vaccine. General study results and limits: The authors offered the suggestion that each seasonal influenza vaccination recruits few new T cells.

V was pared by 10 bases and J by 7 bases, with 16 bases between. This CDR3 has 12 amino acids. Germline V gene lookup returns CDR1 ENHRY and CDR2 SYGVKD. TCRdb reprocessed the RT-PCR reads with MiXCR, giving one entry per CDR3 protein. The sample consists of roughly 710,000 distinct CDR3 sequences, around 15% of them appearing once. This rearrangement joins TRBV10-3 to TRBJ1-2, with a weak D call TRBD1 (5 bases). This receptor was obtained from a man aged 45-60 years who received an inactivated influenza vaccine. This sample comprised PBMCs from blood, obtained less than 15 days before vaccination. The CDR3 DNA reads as TGTGCCACCATCGGGACTCCGGGTGGCTACACCTTC. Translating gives CATIGTPGGYTF.